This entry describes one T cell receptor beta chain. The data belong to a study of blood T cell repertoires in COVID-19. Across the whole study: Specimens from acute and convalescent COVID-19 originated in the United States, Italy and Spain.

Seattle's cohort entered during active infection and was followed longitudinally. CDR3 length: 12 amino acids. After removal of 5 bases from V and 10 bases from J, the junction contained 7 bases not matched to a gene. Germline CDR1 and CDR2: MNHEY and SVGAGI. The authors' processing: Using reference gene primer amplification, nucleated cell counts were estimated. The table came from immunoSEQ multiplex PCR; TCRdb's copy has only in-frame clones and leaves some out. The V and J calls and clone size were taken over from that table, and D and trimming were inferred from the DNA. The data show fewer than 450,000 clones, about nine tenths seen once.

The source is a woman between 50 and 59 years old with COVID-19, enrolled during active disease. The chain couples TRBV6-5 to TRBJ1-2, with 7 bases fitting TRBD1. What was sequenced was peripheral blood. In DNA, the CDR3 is TGTGCCAGCAGTCTCCGGACAGGAATCTACACCTTC. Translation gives CASSLRTGIYTF.